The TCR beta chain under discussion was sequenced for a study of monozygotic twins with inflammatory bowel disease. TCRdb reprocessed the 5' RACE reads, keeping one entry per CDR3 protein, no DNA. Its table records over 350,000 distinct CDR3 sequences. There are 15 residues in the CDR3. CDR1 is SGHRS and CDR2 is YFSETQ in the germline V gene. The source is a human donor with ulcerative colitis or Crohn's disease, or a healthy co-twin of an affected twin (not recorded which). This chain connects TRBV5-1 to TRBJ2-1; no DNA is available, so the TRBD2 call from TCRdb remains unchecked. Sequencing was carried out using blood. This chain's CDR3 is CASSWGTSDNNEQFF.